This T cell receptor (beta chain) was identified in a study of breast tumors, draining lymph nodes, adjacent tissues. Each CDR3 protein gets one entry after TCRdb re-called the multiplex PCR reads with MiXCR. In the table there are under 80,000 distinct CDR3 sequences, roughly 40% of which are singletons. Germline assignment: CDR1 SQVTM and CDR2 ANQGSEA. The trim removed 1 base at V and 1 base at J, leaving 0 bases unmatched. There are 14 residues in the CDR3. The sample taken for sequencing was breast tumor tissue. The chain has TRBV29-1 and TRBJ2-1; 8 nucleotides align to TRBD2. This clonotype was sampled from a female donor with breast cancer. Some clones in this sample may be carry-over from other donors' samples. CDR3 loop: CSVEVAGSYNEQFF. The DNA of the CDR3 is TGCAGCGTTGAAGTAGCGGGGTCCTACAATGAGCAGTTCTTC.